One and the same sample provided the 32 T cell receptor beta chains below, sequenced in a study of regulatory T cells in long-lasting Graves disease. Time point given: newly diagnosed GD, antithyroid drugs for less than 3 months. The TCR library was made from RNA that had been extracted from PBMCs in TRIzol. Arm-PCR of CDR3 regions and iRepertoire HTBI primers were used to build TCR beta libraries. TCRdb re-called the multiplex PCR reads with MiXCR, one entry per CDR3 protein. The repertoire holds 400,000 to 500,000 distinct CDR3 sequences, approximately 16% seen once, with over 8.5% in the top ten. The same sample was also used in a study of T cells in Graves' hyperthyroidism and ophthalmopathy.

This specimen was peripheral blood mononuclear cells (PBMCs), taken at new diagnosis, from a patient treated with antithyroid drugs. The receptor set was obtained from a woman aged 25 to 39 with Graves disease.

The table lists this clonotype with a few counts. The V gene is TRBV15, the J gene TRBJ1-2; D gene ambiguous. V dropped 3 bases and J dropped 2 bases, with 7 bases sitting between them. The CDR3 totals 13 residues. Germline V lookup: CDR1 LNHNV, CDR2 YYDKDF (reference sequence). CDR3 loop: CATSSRGNYGYTF. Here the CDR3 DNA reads TGTGCCACCAGCAGTAGAGGGAACTATGGCTACACCTTC.

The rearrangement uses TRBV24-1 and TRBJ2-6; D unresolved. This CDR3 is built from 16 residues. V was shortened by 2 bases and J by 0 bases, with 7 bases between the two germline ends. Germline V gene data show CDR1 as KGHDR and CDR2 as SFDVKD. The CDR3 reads CATSDSPSSGANVLTF. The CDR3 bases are TGTGCCACCAGTGATTCCCCAAGCTCTGGGGCCAACGTCCTGACTTTC.

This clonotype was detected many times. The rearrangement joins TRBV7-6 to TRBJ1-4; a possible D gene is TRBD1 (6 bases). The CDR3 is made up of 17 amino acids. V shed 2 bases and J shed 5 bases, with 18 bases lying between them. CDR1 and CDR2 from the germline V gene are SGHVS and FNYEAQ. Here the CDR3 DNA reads TGTGCCAGCAGCTTAAGCCCACTCACAGGGAGGAATGAAAAACTGTTTTTT. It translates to CASSLSPLTGRNEKLFF.

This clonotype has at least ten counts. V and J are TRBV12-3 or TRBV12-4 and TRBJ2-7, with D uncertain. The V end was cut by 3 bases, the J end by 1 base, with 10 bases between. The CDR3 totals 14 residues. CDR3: CASSFKGKSYEQYF. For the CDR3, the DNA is TGTGCCAGCAGTTTCAAGGGAAAATCCTACGAGCAGTACTTC.

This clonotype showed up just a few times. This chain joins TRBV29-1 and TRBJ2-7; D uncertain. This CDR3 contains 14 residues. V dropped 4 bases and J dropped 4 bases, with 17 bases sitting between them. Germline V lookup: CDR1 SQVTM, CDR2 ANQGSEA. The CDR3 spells CSVVFGQNPYEQYF. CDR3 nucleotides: TGCAGCGTTGTTTTTGGTCAAAACCCGTACGAGCAGTACTTC.

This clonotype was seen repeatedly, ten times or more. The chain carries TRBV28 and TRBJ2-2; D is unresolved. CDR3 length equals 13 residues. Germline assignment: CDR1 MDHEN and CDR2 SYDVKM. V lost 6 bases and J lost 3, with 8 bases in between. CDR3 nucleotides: TGTGCCAGCAGCCAATATTACACCGGGGAGCTGTTTTTT. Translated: CASSQYYTGELFF.

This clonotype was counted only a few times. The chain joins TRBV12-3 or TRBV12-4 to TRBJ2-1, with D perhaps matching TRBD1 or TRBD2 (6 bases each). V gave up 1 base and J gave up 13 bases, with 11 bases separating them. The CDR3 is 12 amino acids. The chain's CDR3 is CASSLGGGSQFF. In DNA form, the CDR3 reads TGTGCCAGCAGTTTAGGAGGGGGGTCACAGTTCTTC.

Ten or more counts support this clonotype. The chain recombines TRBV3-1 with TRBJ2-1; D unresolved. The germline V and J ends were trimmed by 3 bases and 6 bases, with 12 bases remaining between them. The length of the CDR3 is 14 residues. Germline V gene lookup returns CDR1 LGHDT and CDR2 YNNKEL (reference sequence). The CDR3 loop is CASSQRSKVNEQFF. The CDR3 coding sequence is TGTGCCAGCAGCCAGCGTTCAAAGGTCAATGAGCAGTTCTTC.

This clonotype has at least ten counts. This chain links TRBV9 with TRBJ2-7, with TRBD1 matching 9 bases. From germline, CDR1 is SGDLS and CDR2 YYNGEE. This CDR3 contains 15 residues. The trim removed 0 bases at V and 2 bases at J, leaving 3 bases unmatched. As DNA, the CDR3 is TGTGCCAGCAGCGTAGACGGGACAGGGACCTACGAGCAGTACTTC. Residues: CASSVDGTGTYEQYF. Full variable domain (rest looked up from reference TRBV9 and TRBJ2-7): DSGVTQTPKHLITATGQRVTLRCSPRSGDLSVYWYQQSLDQGLQFLIQYYNGEERAKGNILERFSAQQFPDLHSELNLSSLELGDSALYFCASSVDGTGTYEQYFGPGTRLTVT.

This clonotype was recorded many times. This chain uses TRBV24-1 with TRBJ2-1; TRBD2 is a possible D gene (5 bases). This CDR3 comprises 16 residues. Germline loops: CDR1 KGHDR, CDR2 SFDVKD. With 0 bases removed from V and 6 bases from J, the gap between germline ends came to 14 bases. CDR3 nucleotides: TGTGCCACCAGTGATTTGGAGGCGGGTGATCTCAATGAGCAGTTCTTC. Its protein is CATSDLEAGDLNEQFF.

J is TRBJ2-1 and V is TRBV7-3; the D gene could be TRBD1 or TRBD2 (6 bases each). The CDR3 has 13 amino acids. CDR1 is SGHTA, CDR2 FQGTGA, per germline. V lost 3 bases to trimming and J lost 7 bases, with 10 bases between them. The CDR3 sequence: CASSLRGENEQFF. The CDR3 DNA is TGTGCCAGCAGCTTGAGGGGGGAGAATGAGCAGTTCTTC.

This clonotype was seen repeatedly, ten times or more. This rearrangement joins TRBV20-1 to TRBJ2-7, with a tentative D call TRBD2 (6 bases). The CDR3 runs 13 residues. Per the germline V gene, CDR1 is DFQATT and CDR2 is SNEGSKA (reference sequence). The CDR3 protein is CRPVGGRDYEQYF. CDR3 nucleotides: TGCAGGCCAGTGGGGGGAAGGGACTACGAGCAGTACTTC.

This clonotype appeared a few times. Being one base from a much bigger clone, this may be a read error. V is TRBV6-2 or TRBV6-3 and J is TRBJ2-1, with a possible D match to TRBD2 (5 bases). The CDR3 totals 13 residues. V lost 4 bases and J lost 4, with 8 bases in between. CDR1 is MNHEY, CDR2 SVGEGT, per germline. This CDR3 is CASSSRTYNEQFF. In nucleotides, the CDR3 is TGTGCCAGCAGTTCCCGGACTTACAATGAGCAGTTCTTC.

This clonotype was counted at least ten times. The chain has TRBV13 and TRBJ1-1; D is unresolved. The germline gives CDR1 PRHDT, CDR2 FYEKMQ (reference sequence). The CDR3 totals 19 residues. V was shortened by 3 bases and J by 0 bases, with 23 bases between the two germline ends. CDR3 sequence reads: CASSLGWAGSSSMNTEAFF. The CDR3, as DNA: TGTGCCAGCAGCTTGGGTTGGGCAGGCTCTTCTTCTATGAACACTGAAGCTTTCTTT. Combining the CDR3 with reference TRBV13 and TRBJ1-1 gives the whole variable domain AAGVIQSPRHLIKEKRETATLKCYPIPRHDTVYWYQQGPGQDPQFLISFYEKMQSDKGSIPDRFSAQQFSDYHSELNMSSLELGDSALYFCASSLGWAGSSSMNTEAFFGQGTRLTVV.

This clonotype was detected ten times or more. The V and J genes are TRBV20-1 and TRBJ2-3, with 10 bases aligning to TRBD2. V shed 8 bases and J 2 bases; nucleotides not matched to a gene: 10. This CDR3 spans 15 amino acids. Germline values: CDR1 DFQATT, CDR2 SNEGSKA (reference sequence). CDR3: CSPYLLAGPTDTQYF. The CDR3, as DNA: TGCAGTCCGTACCTACTAGCGGGACCCACAGATACGCAGTATTTT.

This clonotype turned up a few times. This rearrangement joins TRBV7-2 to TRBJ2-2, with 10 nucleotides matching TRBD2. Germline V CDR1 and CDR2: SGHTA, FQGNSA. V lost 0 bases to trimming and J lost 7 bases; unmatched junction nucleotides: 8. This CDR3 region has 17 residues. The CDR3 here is CASSLARSGRAVGELFF. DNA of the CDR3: TGTGCCAGCAGCTTAGCGCGGAGCGGGAGGGCCGTCGGGGAGCTGTTTTTT.

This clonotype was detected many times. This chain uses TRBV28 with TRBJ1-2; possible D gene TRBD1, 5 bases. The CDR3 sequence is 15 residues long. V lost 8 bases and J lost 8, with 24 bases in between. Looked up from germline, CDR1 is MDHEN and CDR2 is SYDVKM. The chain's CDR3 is CASLWGGAQGRGYTF. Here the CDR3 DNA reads TGTGCCAGCTTATGGGGCGGGGCGCAAGGAAGGGGCTACACCTTC.

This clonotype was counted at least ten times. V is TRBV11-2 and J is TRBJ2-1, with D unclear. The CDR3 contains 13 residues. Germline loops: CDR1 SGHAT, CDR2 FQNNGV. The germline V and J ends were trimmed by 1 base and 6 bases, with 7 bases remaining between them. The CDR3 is CASSLALGNEQFF. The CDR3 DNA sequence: TGTGCCAGCAGCTTAGCTCTGGGCAATGAGCAGTTCTTC.

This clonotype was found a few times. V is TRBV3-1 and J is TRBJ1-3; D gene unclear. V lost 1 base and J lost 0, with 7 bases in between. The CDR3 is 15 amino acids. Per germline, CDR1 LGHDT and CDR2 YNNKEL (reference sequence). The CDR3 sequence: CASSQGSGSGNTIYF. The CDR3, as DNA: TGTGCCAGCAGCCAAGGAAGTGGCTCTGGAAACACCATATATTTT.

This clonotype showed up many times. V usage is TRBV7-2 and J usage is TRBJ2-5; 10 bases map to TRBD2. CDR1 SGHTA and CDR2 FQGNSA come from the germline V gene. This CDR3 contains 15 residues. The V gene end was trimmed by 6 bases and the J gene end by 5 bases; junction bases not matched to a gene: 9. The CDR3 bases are TGTGCCAGCAGTAAATCTAGCGGGAGTAGGGAGACCCAGTACTTC. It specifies CASSKSSGSRETQYF.

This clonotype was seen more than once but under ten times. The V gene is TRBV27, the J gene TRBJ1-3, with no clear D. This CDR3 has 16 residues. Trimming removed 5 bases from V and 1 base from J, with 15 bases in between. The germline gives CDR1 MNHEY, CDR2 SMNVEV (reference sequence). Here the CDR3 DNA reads TGTGCCAGCAGTGAGAGGTCCCTAATATCTGGAAACACCATATATTTT. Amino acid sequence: CASSERSLISGNTIYF.

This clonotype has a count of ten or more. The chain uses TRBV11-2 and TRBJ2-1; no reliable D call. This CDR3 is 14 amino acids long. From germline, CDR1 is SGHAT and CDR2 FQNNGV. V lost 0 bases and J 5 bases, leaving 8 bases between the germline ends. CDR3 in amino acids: CASSLEFSDNEQFF. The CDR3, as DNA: TGTGCCAGCAGCTTAGAATTCTCGGACAATGAGCAGTTCTTC.

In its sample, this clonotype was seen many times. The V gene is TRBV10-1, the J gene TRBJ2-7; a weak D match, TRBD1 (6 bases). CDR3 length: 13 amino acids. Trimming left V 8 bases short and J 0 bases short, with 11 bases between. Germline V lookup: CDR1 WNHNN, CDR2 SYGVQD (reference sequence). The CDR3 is CASGTGHSYEQYF. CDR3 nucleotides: TGCGCCAGCGGGACGGGACACTCCTACGAGCAGTACTTC.

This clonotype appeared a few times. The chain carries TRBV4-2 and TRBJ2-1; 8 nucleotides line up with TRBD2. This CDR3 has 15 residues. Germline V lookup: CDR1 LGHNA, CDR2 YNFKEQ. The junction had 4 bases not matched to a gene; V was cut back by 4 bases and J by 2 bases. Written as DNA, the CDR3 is TGTGCCAGCAGCCCTAGCGGGCTTCCCTACAATGAGCAGTTCTTC. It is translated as CASSPSGLPYNEQFF.

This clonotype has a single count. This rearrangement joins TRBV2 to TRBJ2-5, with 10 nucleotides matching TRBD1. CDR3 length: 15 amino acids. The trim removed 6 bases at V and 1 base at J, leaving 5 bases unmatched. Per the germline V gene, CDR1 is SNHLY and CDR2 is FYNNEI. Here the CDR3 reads CASRRQGAGQETQYF. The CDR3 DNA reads TGTGCCAGCAGGAGACAGGGGGCGGGCCAAGAGACCCAGTACTTC.

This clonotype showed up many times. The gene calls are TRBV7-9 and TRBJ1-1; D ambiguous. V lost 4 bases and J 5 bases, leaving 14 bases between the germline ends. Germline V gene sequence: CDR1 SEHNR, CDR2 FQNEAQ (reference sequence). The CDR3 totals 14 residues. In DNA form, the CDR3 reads TGTGCCAGCAGCTCCACGTCCTGGAGGACTGAAGCTTTCTTT. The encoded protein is CASSSTSWRTEAFF.

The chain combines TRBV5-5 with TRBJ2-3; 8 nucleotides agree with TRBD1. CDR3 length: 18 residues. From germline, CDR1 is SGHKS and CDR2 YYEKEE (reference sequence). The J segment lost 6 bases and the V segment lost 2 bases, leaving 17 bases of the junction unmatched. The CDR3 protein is CASSFEGQAGWVSDTQYF. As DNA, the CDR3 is TGTGCCAGCAGCTTTGAGGGACAGGCCGGATGGGTTTCGGATACGCAGTATTTT.

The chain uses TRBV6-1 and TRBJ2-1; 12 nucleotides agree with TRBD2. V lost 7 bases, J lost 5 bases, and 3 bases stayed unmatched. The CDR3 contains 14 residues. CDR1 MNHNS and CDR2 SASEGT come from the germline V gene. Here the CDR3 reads CASTRLAGDNEQFF. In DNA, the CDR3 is TGTGCCAGCACCAGACTAGCGGGGGACAATGAGCAGTTCTTC.

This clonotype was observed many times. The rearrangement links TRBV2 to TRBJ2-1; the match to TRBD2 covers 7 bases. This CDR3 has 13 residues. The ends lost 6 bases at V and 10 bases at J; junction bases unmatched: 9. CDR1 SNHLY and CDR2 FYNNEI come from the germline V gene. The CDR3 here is CASRRREMWEQFF. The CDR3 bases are TGTGCCAGCAGGCGGCGGGAGATGTGGGAGCAGTTCTTC.

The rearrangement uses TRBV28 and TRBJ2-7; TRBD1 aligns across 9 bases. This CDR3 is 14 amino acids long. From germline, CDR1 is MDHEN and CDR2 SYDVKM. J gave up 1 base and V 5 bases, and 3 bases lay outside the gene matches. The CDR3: CASSGTGQSYEQYF. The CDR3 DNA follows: TGTGCCAGCAGTGGGACAGGGCAGTCCTACGAGCAGTACTTC.

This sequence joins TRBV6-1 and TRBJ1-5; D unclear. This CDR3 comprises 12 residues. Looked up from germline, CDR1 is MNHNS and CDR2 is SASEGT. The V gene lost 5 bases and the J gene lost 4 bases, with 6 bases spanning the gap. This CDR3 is CASSPANQPQHF. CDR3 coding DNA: TGTGCCAGCAGTCCCGCTAATCAGCCCCAGCATTTT.

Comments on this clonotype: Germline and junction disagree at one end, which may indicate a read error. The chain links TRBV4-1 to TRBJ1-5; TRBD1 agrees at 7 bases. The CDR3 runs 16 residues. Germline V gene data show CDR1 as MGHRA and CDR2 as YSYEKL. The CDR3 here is CASGQPRQGLNQPQHF. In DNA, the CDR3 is TGCGCCAGCGGCCAACCCCGACAGGGTTTAAATCAGCCCCAGCATTTT.